Listed here is a single T cell receptor (beta chain). Measured with immunoSEQ multiplex PCR; TCRdb has only the in-frame clones, and not every one. This repertoire shows fewer than 100,000 clones, 90% found once; its top ten account for roughly 0.78%. The entry originates in a study of blood T cell repertoires in COVID-19. This CDR3 contains 14 residues. The germline gives CDR1 SGHRS, CDR2 YFSETQ. Losses at the gene ends were 6 bases for V and 7 bases for J; bases not matched to a gene: 10. The sample taken for sequencing was peripheral blood. The sequence was obtained from a woman of 80 years or more with acute or convalescent COVID-19. The rearrangement links TRBV5-1 to TRBJ2-5; 9 positions match TRBD2. The chain's CDR3 is CASIDLAGTGTQYF. The CDR3 DNA reads as TGCGCCAGCATTGACCTAGCGGGAACAGGGACCCAGTACTTC.